The rows below give T cell receptor beta chains drawn from one sample of a study of blood T cell repertoires in COVID-19. This table comes from immunoSEQ multiplex PCR, and its TCRdb copy is limited to in-frame clones, with some not included. This table has 330,000 or so clones, roughly nine tenths appearing once. The sample consisted of peripheral blood. These receptors came from an older woman with COVID-19, enrolled during active disease. The CDR3 runs from the conserved cysteine through the conserved F or W.

cdr3_aa j_call v_call
CASSLAEQNTEAFF TRBJ1-1 TRBV7-2
CASRFGFSGGYEQFF TRBJ2-1 TRBV7-8
CASSAGQGAWEQYF TRBJ2-7 TRBV9
CASSLVGAGILSTDTQYF TRBJ2-3 TRBV5-6
CASSLVAHGYTF TRBJ1-2 TRBV7-9
CASSYSTAGLGNTIYF TRBJ1-3 TRBV6-5
CASSSGNTIYF TRBJ1-3 TRBV3-1/TRBV3-2
CASSFQGQGGYTF TRBJ1-2 TRBV11-2
CASSPQGNTEAFF TRBJ1-1 TRBV18
CASSLGTAGSPLHF TRBJ1-6 TRBV11-2
CASSSDSRSTDTQYF TRBJ2-3 TRBV2
CASRAGRSFSGNTIYF TRBJ1-3 TRBV28
CASRRDRAPGELFF TRBJ2-2 TRBV5-1
CASTPGGGLNQPQHF TRBJ1-5 TRBV6-5
CASSMRKPATNEKLFF TRBJ1-4 TRBV19
CASSFGAGGMNTEAFF TRBJ1-1 TRBV7-8
CASTLTGLGTEAFF TRBJ1-1 TRBV5-1
CASIREGNQPQHF TRBJ1-5 TRBV2
CASSITATGGIQYF TRBJ2-4 TRBV19
CASSLNFNNQPQHF TRBJ1-5 TRBV28
CASSWGTGRVSYEQYF TRBJ2-7 TRBV5-5
CASSLGVRGQGLADTQYF TRBJ2-3 TRBV7-3
CAWSATGNTIYF TRBJ1-3 TRBV30
CASSYPTDRVGDTEAFF TRBJ1-1 TRBV6-2/TRBV6-3
CASSQETGKNYGYTF TRBJ1-2 TRBV3-1/TRBV3-2
CASSEGQHSNQPQHF TRBJ1-5 TRBV2
CASSQVGGNTIYF TRBJ1-3 TRBV3-1/TRBV3-2
CSVSRGPYSNQPQHF TRBJ1-5 TRBV20-1
CASSPRTSGGGVGNEQFF TRBJ2-1 TRBV19
CASSLASINTGARNEQFF TRBJ2-1 TRBV5-5
CASSLGLGYQAFF TRBJ1-1 TRBV11-2
CASASGAGDTQYF TRBJ2-3 TRBV28
CASSYTGVDTQYF TRBJ2-3 TRBV12-3/TRBV12-4
CASSRPGGPQENEQFF TRBJ2-1 TRBV5-4
CASSPRTRNTEAFF TRBJ1-1 TRBV18
CASRVTGQGNQPQHF TRBJ1-5 TRBV2
CASSQGHGSGNTIYF TRBJ1-3 TRBV3-1/TRBV3-2
CASSRPQGGGYEQYF TRBJ2-7 TRBV4-1
CASSFRDRGPETQYF TRBJ2-5 TRBV7-8
CASSRRGRHSNQPQHF TRBJ1-5 TRBV5-6
CASSFSLSETQYF TRBJ2-5 TRBV28
CATARQLSNTGELFF TRBJ2-2 TRBV15
CASSESRRTGLNSPLHF TRBJ1-6 TRBV7-8
CASRFGTANTEAFF TRBJ1-1 TRBV27
CASSGGQGVAKNIQYF TRBJ2-4 TRBV25-1
CASSLEDRDYEKLFF TRBJ1-4 TRBV7-6
CAISDPERGETQYF TRBJ2-5 TRBV10-3
CASSFQGSNYGYTF TRBJ1-2 TRBV5-4
CASSSPETSGYTYEQYF TRBJ2-7 TRBV7-9
CASSPPGTGPSYEQYF TRBJ2-7 TRBV7-8
CASSYGQNSNQPQHF TRBJ1-5 TRBV6-6
CASSPQGLNTEAFF TRBJ1-1 TRBV18
CASSGGQPGGEQYF TRBJ2-7 TRBV18
CASSPAGTSGLHEQFF TRBJ2-1 TRBV11-3
CASSSLLTGEKLFF TRBJ1-4 TRBV6-5
CASSTGGTEAFF TRBJ1-1 TRBV5-1
CASSAGTGGGSNQPQHF TRBJ1-5 TRBV7-9
CASSQTGTKIYEQYF TRBJ2-7 TRBV4-1
CASSQDLSSPWGKTQYF TRBJ2-5 TRBV4-2
CASGPQGARNEQYF TRBJ2-7 TRBV12-5